A single sample is the source of the 29 T cell receptor beta chains below, sequenced in a study of blood T cell repertoires in COVID-19. Sequencing used immunoSEQ multiplex PCR; TCRdb keeps in-frame clones, though not all of them. Here the sample spans 54,000 or so clones, 70% to 85% being singletons. Material for sequencing was peripheral blood. Receptors originate from an elderly man with COVID-19, enrolled during active disease.

CDR3 sequence: CASSLGQGPTEQFF. As DNA, the CDR3 is TGTGCCAGCAGTTTGGGACAGGGGCCCACTGAGCAGTTCTTC. This chain connects TRBV28 to TRBJ2-1; TRBD1 matches 10 bases. V lost 3 bases to trimming and J lost 9 bases; unmatched junction nucleotides: 5. CDR1 is MDHEN, CDR2 SYDVKM, per germline. The CDR3 covers 14 residues. Looking up the rest from reference TRBV28 and TRBJ2-1 gives the full variable domain: DVKVTQSSRYLVKRTGEKVFLECVQDMDHENMFWYRQDPGLGLRLIYFSYDVKMKEKGDIPEGYSVSREKKERFSLILESASTNQTSMYLCASSLGQGPTEQFFGPGTRLTVL.

This clone was seen only once. The chain is built from TRBV5-1 and TRBJ1-6; 9 positions match TRBD1. The CDR3 loop spans 15 amino acids. CDR1 and CDR2 from the germline V gene are SGHRS and YFSETQ. V lost 4 bases and J lost 9; bases outside the gene matches: 8. The CDR3: CASSDGQGRGSPLHF. CDR3 nucleotides: TGCGCCAGCAGCGACGGACAGGGGAGGGGTTCACCCCTCCACTTT.

This clone was detected a few times. The V gene is TRBV4-3, the J gene TRBJ1-1; 7 bases are shared with TRBD1. V shed 4 bases and J 8 bases; nucleotides not matched to a gene: 10. This CDR3 contains 14 residues. Germline CDR1 is LGHNA and CDR2 is YSLEER. The CDR3, as DNA: TGCGCCAGCAGCCGAACCGACAGGGTTGGGGAAGCTTTCTTT. Protein: CASSRTDRVGEAFF.

The gene calls are TRBV28 and TRBJ1-4; TRBD1 is a possible D gene (6 bases). The germline V and J ends were trimmed by 4 bases and 5 bases, with 20 bases remaining between them. CDR3 length equals 17 residues. Germline lookup yields CDR1 MDHEN and CDR2 SYDVKM. Here the CDR3 DNA reads TGTGCCAGCAGTTCGGTGGGGGGGCCAGGGAAAAATGAAAAACTGTTTTTT. Its protein product is CASSSVGGPGKNEKLFF.

Only a few counts were recorded for this clone. The chain uses TRBV5-1 and TRBJ1-3, with D tentatively TRBD1 (6 bases). Trimming stripped 4 bases from V and 0 bases from J, with 11 bases between. The CDR3 is 15 residues long. Germline CDR1 SGHRS, CDR2 YFSETQ. CDR3 in amino acids: CASSLTGNSGNTIYF. The DNA for the CDR3 is TGCGCCAGCAGCCTAACAGGGAACTCTGGAAACACCATATATTTT. The full variable domain, with the rest looked up from reference TRBV5-1 and TRBJ1-3, is KAGVTQTPRYLIKTRGQQVTLSCSPISGHRSVSWYQQTPGQGLQFLFEYFSETQRNKGNFPGRFSGRQFSNSRSEMNVSTLELGDSALYLCASSLTGNSGNTIYFGEGSWLTVV.

CDR3 in amino acids: CASILTGGFIYGYTF. The DNA for the CDR3 is TGTGCCAGCATATTGACAGGGGGTTTTATCTATGGCTACACCTTC. This chain uses TRBV27 with TRBJ1-2; 9 nucleotides agree with TRBD1. This CDR3 has 15 amino acids. CDR1 MNHEY and CDR2 SMNVEV come from the germline V gene (reference sequence). V lost 7 bases and J lost 4; bases outside the gene matches: 10.

The chain combines TRBV7-8 with TRBJ2-7, with D unclear. Germline V lookup: CDR1 SGHVS, CDR2 FQNEAQ. V lost 5 bases, J lost 9 bases, and 17 bases lay in between. The CDR3 length is 13 residues. CDR3 loop: CASSRGGSTGQYV. CDR3 nucleotide sequence: TGTGCCAGCAGCCGAGGTGGCTCCACGGGGCAGTACGTC.

The chain combines TRBV6-5 with TRBJ1-4, with D possibly TRBD1 on 5 matching bases. Germline assignment: CDR1 MNHEY and CDR2 SVGAGI. V lost 6 bases, J lost 5 bases, and 10 bases lay in between. The CDR3 has 13 amino acids. In nucleotides, the CDR3 is TGTGCCAGCAGCCCCCCAGGGAATGAAAAACTGTTTTTT. It codes for CASSPPGNEKLFF.

The chain couples TRBV6-5 to TRBJ2-7; 7 nucleotides match TRBD1. CDR1 is MNHEY, CDR2 SVGAGI, per germline. Losses at the gene ends were 6 bases for V and 3 bases for J; bases not matched to a gene: 11. There are 15 residues in the CDR3. The CDR3 spells CASSIDRDVGYEQYF. Written as DNA, the CDR3 is TGTGCCAGCAGCATAGACAGGGACGTAGGCTACGAGCAGTACTTC.

The rearrangement joins TRBV7-6 to TRBJ1-1; TRBD1 matches 7 bases. J was trimmed by 1 base and V by 5 bases; bases with no gene match: 13. The CDR3 length is 17 residues. CDR1 is SGHVS, CDR2 FNYEAQ, per germline. DNA of the CDR3: TGTGCCAGCAGCCCAGCCCCCCAGGGGGGCCCGAACACTGAAGCTTTCTTT. It codes for CASSPAPQGGPNTEAFF.

J is TRBJ2-3 and V is TRBV6-6; 7 bases line up with TRBD2. Germline CDR1 MNHNY, CDR2 SVGAGI (reference sequence). The V gene end was trimmed by 0 bases and the J gene end by 5 bases; junction bases not matched to a gene: 5. CDR3 length: 15 residues. CDR3 amino acids: CASSYSSGREDTQYF. Here the CDR3 DNA reads TGTGCCAGCAGTTACTCCAGTGGGAGGGAAGATACGCAGTATTTT.

The V call is TRBV11-3, the J call TRBJ2-7, with 8 bases matching TRBD1. The germline gives CDR1 SGHNT, CDR2 YENEEA. The CDR3 has 15 amino acids. With 1 base clipped from V and 5 bases from J, the junction kept 7 bases outside the gene matches. CDR3 amino acids: CASSLGRTGYNEQYV. CDR3 in DNA: TGTGCCAGCAGCTTAGGTCGGACAGGGTACAACGAGCAGTACGTC.

The CDR3 here is CASSSGTSGNTIYF. CDR3 nucleotide sequence: TGTGCCAGCAGCTCTGGGACAAGCGGAAACACCATATATTTT. The chain couples TRBV5-6 to TRBJ1-3; D might be TRBD1 (6 bases). The CDR3 spans 14 residues. V shed 3 bases and J shed 4 bases, with 11 bases lying between them. Germline CDR1 is SGHDT and CDR2 is YYEEEE.

CDR3 sequence: CASSLLAGYNEQFF. The CDR3 DNA is TGTGCCAGCAGCTTATTGGCGGGATACAATGAGCAGTTCTTC. The chain uses TRBV7-3 and TRBJ2-1; D might be TRBD2 (6 bases). The CDR3 is 14 residues long. V was cut by 2 bases and J by 4 bases, with 9 bases left in between. In germline, CDR1 is SGHTA, CDR2 FQGTGA.

The chain links TRBV14 to TRBJ1-2; D may be TRBD1 (6 bases). Germline V gene data show CDR1 as SGHDN and CDR2 as FVKESK. This CDR3 is 13 amino acids long. V was trimmed by 4 bases and J by 4 bases, leaving 10 bases between them. Written as DNA, the CDR3 is TGTGCCAGCAGCCGCACAGGGCCCTATGGCTACACCTTC. This gives the protein CASSRTGPYGYTF.

V and J are TRBV14 and TRBJ1-4; D possibly corresponds to TRBD1 (5 bases). Germline lookup yields CDR1 SGHDN and CDR2 FVKESK. This CDR3 region has 14 residues. Trimming took 4 bases from V and 8 from J, leaving 14 bases between them. Here the CDR3 DNA reads TGTGCCAGCAGCCCAGGGTGGGGCAGGGAAAAACTGTTTTTT. Translation gives CASSPGWGREKLFF.

The V call is TRBV5-6, the J call TRBJ2-1; 7 nucleotides align to TRBD1. Germline CDR1 and CDR2: SGHDT and YYEEEE. V lost 4 bases and J lost 4; bases outside the gene matches: 11. The CDR3 consists of 16 residues. The CDR3 loop reads CASSLTGAALYNEQFF. The CDR3 bases are TGTGCCAGCAGCCTAACAGGGGCCGCCCTTTACAATGAGCAGTTCTTC. Supplemented by reference TRBV5-6 and TRBJ2-1, the full variable domain reads DAGVTQSPTHLIKTRGQQVTLRCSPKSGHDTVSWYQQALGQGPQFIFQYYEEEERQRGNFPDRFSGHQFPNYSSELNVNALLLGDSALYLCASSLTGAALYNEQFFGPGTRLTVL.

V is TRBV28 and J is TRBJ1-5; D gene uncertain. Germline CDR1 is MDHEN and CDR2 is SYDVKM. Deletions cut 4 bases from V and 0 bases from J, with 10 bases between. The CDR3 is made up of 15 amino acids. This CDR3 reads CASSYRVISNQPQHF. The DNA of the CDR3 is TGTGCCAGCAGTTACAGAGTTATTAGCAATCAGCCCCAGCATTTT. Full variable domain (remainder filled in from reference TRBV28 and TRBJ1-5): DVKVTQSSRYLVKRTGEKVFLECVQDMDHENMFWYRQDPGLGLRLIYFSYDVKMKEKGDIPEGYSVSREKKERFSLILESASTNQTSMYLCASSYRVISNQPQHFGDGTRLSIL.

The chain has TRBV30 and TRBJ2-7; 9 bases align to TRBD2. Per the germline V gene, CDR1 is GTSNPN and CDR2 is SVGIG (reference sequence). V lost 2 bases, J lost 3 bases, and 5 bases stayed unmatched. CDR3 length: 14 residues. In DNA, the CDR3 is TGTGCCTGGAGTACCCTAGCGGGACACTACGAGCAGTACGTC. This translates into CAWSTLAGHYEQYV.

The chain recombines TRBV7-2 with TRBJ2-1; D may be TRBD1 (5 bases). The CDR3 has 16 residues. Germline V lookup: CDR1 SGHTA, CDR2 FQGNSA. V was shortened by 4 bases and J by 2 bases, with 15 bases between the two germline ends. CDR3 in amino acids: CASSYPPRVTYNEQFF. As DNA, the CDR3 is TGTGCCAGCAGCTACCCCCCCAGGGTAACCTACAATGAGCAGTTCTTC.

This clone was recorded only once. This chain uses TRBV10-3 with TRBJ1-1; D call uncertain. The CDR3 loop spans 12 amino acids. From germline, CDR1 is ENHRY and CDR2 SYGVKD. V was trimmed by 6 bases and J by 2 bases, leaving 7 bases between them. The CDR3 sequence is CAIRATNTEAFF. The CDR3 coding sequence is TGTGCCATCAGGGCAACAAACACTGAAGCTTTCTTT.

CDR3 bases: TGTGCCAGTACCTCCGGGACAGTCTATGGCTACACCTTC. This translates into CASTSGTVYGYTF. This chain uses TRBV19 with TRBJ1-2; 7 nucleotides align to TRBD1. The germline V gene encodes CDR1 LNHDA and CDR2 SQIVND (reference sequence). The CDR3 is made up of 13 amino acids. The ends lost 7 bases at V and 4 bases at J; junction bases unmatched: 6.

V is TRBV6-1 and J is TRBJ1-5; 7 bases align to TRBD1. The CDR3 is made up of 15 amino acids. CDR1 and CDR2 from the germline V gene are MNHNS and SASEGT. J lost 2 bases, V lost 1 base, and 2 bases had no gene match. CDR3 DNA: TGTGCCAGCAGTGAAGGGACAGGTGGCAATCAGCCCCAGCATTTT. It translates to CASSEGTGGNQPQHF.

The V call is TRBV4-3, the J call TRBJ2-1, with TRBD2 matching over 8 bases. CDR1 is LGHNA, CDR2 YSLEER, per germline. The CDR3 totals 14 residues. V was clipped by 3 bases and J by 6 bases; unmatched bases: 4. CDR3 sequence: CASSQSGSVNEQFF. The CDR3 nucleotides are TGCGCCAGCAGCCAGAGCGGGAGTGTCAATGAGCAGTTCTTC.

The rearrangement joins TRBV9 to TRBJ1-3; unclear D gene. Germline assignment: CDR1 SGDLS and CDR2 YYNGEE. This CDR3 region has 13 residues. Trimming stripped 0 bases from V and 4 bases from J, with 5 bases between. The chain's CDR3 is CASSVDLGNTIYF. The CDR3 DNA follows: TGTGCCAGCAGCGTAGATCTCGGAAACACCATATATTTT.

This chain uses TRBV9 with TRBJ1-1; D uncertain. Germline V gene sequence: CDR1 SGDLS, CDR2 YYNGEE. Trimming cost V 0 bases and J 2 bases, with 11 bases left between them. CDR3 size: 15 residues. The chain's CDR3 is CASSVGPGRNTEAFF. The DNA of the CDR3 is TGTGCCAGCAGCGTAGGACCGGGAAGAAACACTGAAGCTTTCTTT.

This chain uses TRBV19 with TRBJ2-7, with a tentative D call TRBD1 (5 bases). Trimming pared 4 bases from V and 3 bases from J, leaving 13 bases between. Germline lookup yields CDR1 LNHDA and CDR2 SQIVND (reference sequence). The CDR3 contains 14 residues. The CDR3 loop is CASSNLGRVYEQYF. The DNA of the CDR3 is TGTGCCAGTAGTAATCTGGGCAGGGTCTACGAGCAGTACTTC.

This clone was seen a few times. The chain carries TRBV19 and TRBJ1-1; 8 bases map to TRBD1. V shed 2 bases, J shed 3 bases, and the junction held 11 bases outside the gene matches. The CDR3 extends over 17 amino acids. Per the germline V gene, CDR1 is LNHDA and CDR2 is SQIVND (reference sequence). CDR3 coding DNA: TGTGCCAGTAGTATATCGCCCGACAGGGGATTGGACACTGAAGCTTTCTTT. This codes for CASSISPDRGLDTEAFF. The complete variable domain, with remaining parts taken from reference TRBV19 and TRBJ1-1, reads DGGITQSPKYLFRKEGQNVTLSCEQNLNHDAMYWYRQDPGQGLRLIYYSQIVNDFQKGDIAEGYSVSREKKESFPLTVTSAQKNPTAFYLCASSISPDRGLDTEAFFGQGTRLTVV.

This chain uses TRBV6-2 or TRBV6-3 with TRBJ1-6, with D tentatively TRBD1 (6 bases). The CDR3 totals 17 residues. The V end lost 4 bases, the J end lost 0 bases, and 13 bases lay between the germline ends. Germline V gene lookup returns CDR1 MNHEY and CDR2 SVGEGT. Here the CDR3 DNA reads TGTGCCAGCAGTTCCGTCACAGGGAGCTCCTATAATTCACCCCTCCACTTT. Translated, it gives CASSSVTGSSYNSPLHF.